This section outlines one T cell receptor (beta chain) sequence together with its context. The source of the sample is a study of T cell responses to AZD1222 COVID-19 vaccine. Trimming removed 0 bases at V and 2 bases at J, with 8 bases between. The CDR3 contains 14 residues. Looked up from germline, CDR1 is LNHDA and CDR2 is SQIVND (reference sequence). Method: immunoSEQ multiplex PCR; TCRdb's copy keeps in-frame clones and lacks some. The sample lists around 31,000 clones, approximately 90% occurring once. The sequence was obtained from an adult in good health. The input for sequencing was peripheral blood, taken on day 0 of AZD1222 vaccination. The rearrangement links TRBV19 to TRBJ2-7; tentatively, D is TRBD2 (6 bases). Here the CDR3 DNA reads TGTGCCAGTAGTATAGACGGGAGAGCCTACGAGCAGTACTTC. Protein product: CASSIDGRAYEQYF.